A selection of T cell receptor beta chains follows, all from one sample in a study of blood T cell repertoires in COVID-19. Generated by immunoSEQ multiplex PCR, the TCRdb table keeps only in-frame clones and is missing some. The sample lists approximately 350,000 clones, roughly 90% occurring once. The sample was peripheral blood. The origin of the receptors is a middle-aged man with acute or convalescent COVID-19. CDR3s include the opening cysteine and the closing phenylalanine or tryptophan. Fields, in order: CDR3 DNA, CDR3 protein, D gene, clone size, J gene, V gene. A D gene is named only where the DNA matches it firmly. Not every row has a clone size; where given, it reads once, few, many or a size class.

CDR3 DNA: TGTGCCAGCAGCCTAGGACTAGCGGGAGATTTGGTCAAAAACATTCAGTACTTC; CDR3 protein: CASSLGLAGDLVKNIQYF; D gene: TRBD2; clone size: once; J gene: TRBJ2-4; V gene: TRBV5-8
CDR3 DNA: TGTGCCAGCTCACCAGGGCAGATACTCACAGATACGCAGTATTTT; CDR3 protein: CASSPGQILTDTQYF; D gene: -; clone size: few; J gene: TRBJ2-3; V gene: TRBV18
CDR3 DNA: TGTGCCAGCTCCTCCACGGTACAGGCACACGAGCAGTACTTC; CDR3 protein: CASSSTVQAHEQYF; D gene: -; clone size: -; J gene: TRBJ2-7; V gene: TRBV18
CDR3 DNA: TGTGCCAGCAGCTCTCAGGGATCTGGAAACACCATATATTTT; CDR3 protein: CASSSQGSGNTIYF; D gene: -; clone size: -; J gene: TRBJ1-3; V gene: TRBV5-4
CDR3 DNA: TGTGCCAGCAGCTATTCCGGGACAGGGTCTGGCTACACCTTC; CDR3 protein: CASSYSGTGSGYTF; D gene: TRBD1; clone size: -; J gene: TRBJ1-2; V gene: TRBV7-8
CDR3 DNA: TGTGCCAGCAGCTTAGGGACAGGGGATTTAGGGGTCCAAGAGACCCAGTACTTC; CDR3 protein: CASSLGTGDLGVQETQYF; D gene: TRBD1; clone size: -; J gene: TRBJ2-5; V gene: TRBV7-9
CDR3 DNA: TGTGCCAGCAGCCCCTTAGCGGGGGGCCGCTACGAGCAGTACTTC; CDR3 protein: CASSPLAGGRYEQYF; D gene: TRBD2; clone size: -; J gene: TRBJ2-7; V gene: TRBV7-2
CDR3 DNA: TGTGCCATCATGGCGGGACTAAGTAATGAGCAGTTCTTC; CDR3 protein: CAIMAGLSNEQFF; D gene: TRBD2; clone size: -; J gene: TRBJ2-1; V gene: TRBV10-3
CDR3 DNA: TGTGCCAGCAGGGAAGGACGTGGGACTTTCGGCGAGCAGTACTTC; CDR3 protein: CASREGRGTFGEQYF; D gene: -; clone size: -; J gene: TRBJ2-7; V gene: TRBV9
CDR3 DNA: TGTGCCAGCACTGGGACAGGGGGCGGCTATGGCTACACCTTC; CDR3 protein: CASTGTGGGYGYTF; D gene: TRBD1; clone size: -; J gene: TRBJ1-2; V gene: TRBV28
CDR3 DNA: TGTGCCAGCAGCGTAGGAGGGAGATCCCACGAGCAGTACTTC; CDR3 protein: CASSVGGRSHEQYF; D gene: -; clone size: -; J gene: TRBJ2-7; V gene: TRBV9
CDR3 DNA: TGTGCCAGCAGTTACGACTTCGGGGGAAACTATGGCTACACCTTC; CDR3 protein: CASSYDFGGNYGYTF; D gene: -; clone size: -; J gene: TRBJ1-2; V gene: TRBV6-2/TRBV6-3
CDR3 DNA: TGTGCCAGCAGCTTAGAAGGGGAAGGTTCACCCCTCCACTTT; CDR3 protein: CASSLEGEGSPLHF; D gene: -; clone size: -; J gene: TRBJ1-6; V gene: TRBV13
CDR3 DNA: TGTGCCAGCTCAGAGAGGACAGGTTTAAGTGGCTACACCTTC; CDR3 protein: CASSERTGLSGYTF; D gene: TRBD1; clone size: -; J gene: TRBJ1-2; V gene: TRBV18
CDR3 DNA: TGTGCCAGCAGCCCTTTTCAGGGAGGTAGTGGGCAGTACTTC; CDR3 protein: CASSPFQGGSGQYF; D gene: -; clone size: -; J gene: TRBJ2-7; V gene: TRBV7-8
CDR3 DNA: TGTGCCAGTAGTGTGCTACTAGCGGGAGTGGGTGACATTCAGTACTTC; CDR3 protein: CASSVLLAGVGDIQYF; D gene: TRBD2; clone size: -; J gene: TRBJ2-4; V gene: TRBV19
CDR3 DNA: TGTGCCAGCAGTCCATGGGGACAGGGATTGAGCACTGAAGCTTTCTTT; CDR3 protein: CASSPWGQGLSTEAFF; D gene: TRBD1; clone size: -; J gene: TRBJ1-1; V gene: TRBV28
CDR3 DNA: TGCGCCAGCAGCTTTCAGGGTACGGACACTGAAGCTTTCTTT; CDR3 protein: CASSFQGTDTEAFF; D gene: -; clone size: -; J gene: TRBJ1-1; V gene: TRBV5-1
CDR3 DNA: TGTGCCACGGGGACTAGCGGATCCTACGAGCAGTACTTC; CDR3 protein: CATGTSGSYEQYF; D gene: TRBD2; clone size: -; J gene: TRBJ2-7; V gene: TRBV10-3
CDR3 DNA: TGTGCCAGCAGATTCCTCGGGACAGACTACACCTTC; CDR3 protein: CASRFLGTDYTF; D gene: TRBD1; clone size: -; J gene: TRBJ1-2; V gene: TRBV28
CDR3 DNA: TGTGCCAGCAGCTCCAGGGGGCTAGCGCCCTACAATGAGCAGTTCTTC; CDR3 protein: CASSSRGLAPYNEQFF; D gene: TRBD1; clone size: -; J gene: TRBJ2-1; V gene: TRBV11-2
CDR3 DNA: TGTGCCAGCTCACAGAGCCCCGTCCTGACTTTC; CDR3 protein: CASSQSPVLTF; D gene: -; clone size: -; J gene: TRBJ2-6; V gene: TRBV18
CDR3 DNA: TGTGCCAGCAGTTTTGGGGGGGAACAGCCCCAGCATTTT; CDR3 protein: CASSFGGEQPQHF; D gene: -; clone size: -; J gene: TRBJ1-5; V gene: TRBV12-3/TRBV12-4
CDR3 DNA: TGTGCCAGCAGCCGGATGTGGGGGGAAGACGCAGATACGCAGTATTTT; CDR3 protein: CASSRMWGEDADTQYF; D gene: -; clone size: -; J gene: TRBJ2-3; V gene: TRBV7-6
CDR3 DNA: TGTGCCAGCAGCCGAGACAACAGTGCCCTGATCGCTTTCTTT; CDR3 protein: CASSRDNSALIAFF; D gene: -; clone size: once; J gene: TRBJ1-1; V gene: TRBV9
CDR3 DNA: TGCAGCGTCTTGGGACAGGGGGACTATGGCTACACCTTC; CDR3 protein: CSVLGQGDYGYTF; D gene: TRBD1; clone size: once; J gene: TRBJ1-2; V gene: TRBV29-1
CDR3 DNA: TGTGCCAGCAGCTTAGGGACAGGCGATCAGCCCCAGCATTTT; CDR3 protein: CASSLGTGDQPQHF; D gene: TRBD1; clone size: -; J gene: TRBJ1-5; V gene: TRBV7-2
CDR3 DNA: TGCAGCGTTGAAGTCCAGGGTGGGTACGAGCAGTACTTC; CDR3 protein: CSVEVQGGYEQYF; D gene: -; clone size: -; J gene: TRBJ2-7; V gene: TRBV29-1
CDR3 DNA: TGTGCCAGCAGTTTAAGACTAGCGGGAGGAAGGGAGACCCAGTACTTC; CDR3 protein: CASSLRLAGGRETQYF; D gene: TRBD2; clone size: -; J gene: TRBJ2-5; V gene: TRBV28
CDR3 DNA: TGCAGCTCTGAGGACGACAGGGTTGGGCCAACCCAACGTAATCAGCCCCAGCATTTT; CDR3 protein: CSSEDDRVGPTQRNQPQHF; D gene: TRBD1; clone size: -; J gene: TRBJ1-5; V gene: TRBV29-1
CDR3 DNA: TGTGCCAGCACCGGACTCCGTTCTAGGGAAGAGCAGTACTTC; CDR3 protein: CASTGLRSREEQYF; D gene: -; clone size: -; J gene: TRBJ2-7; V gene: TRBV25-1
CDR3 DNA: TGTGCCAGCAGCAAAATAGGCGGTAAGCGGCCCCAGCATTTT; CDR3 protein: CASSKIGGKRPQHF; D gene: -; clone size: -; J gene: TRBJ1-5; V gene: TRBV21-1
CDR3 DNA: TGTGCCAGCAGTTACAAGGGGACAGGGGGCACCGGGGAGCTGTTTTTT; CDR3 protein: CASSYKGTGGTGELFF; D gene: TRBD1; clone size: -; J gene: TRBJ2-2; V gene: TRBV6-5
CDR3 DNA: TGTGCCAGCTGGGCAGGGACAGAGGCCGAGCAGTACTTC; CDR3 protein: CASWAGTEAEQYF; D gene: TRBD1; clone size: -; J gene: TRBJ2-7; V gene: TRBV28
CDR3 DNA: TGTGCCAGCAGTCCCGGGACTAGCGGGAGCAATGAGCAGTTCTTC; CDR3 protein: CASSPGTSGSNEQFF; D gene: TRBD2; clone size: -; J gene: TRBJ2-1; V gene: TRBV6-4
CDR3 DNA: TGTGCCAGCAGCTGGGAGGGCCGTCCCGGCAATGAGCAGTTCTTC; CDR3 protein: CASSWEGRPGNEQFF; D gene: TRBD2; clone size: -; J gene: TRBJ2-1; V gene: TRBV7-9
CDR3 DNA: TGTGCCAGCAGTCCGGGGATGGGGTCCTACGAGCAGTACTTC; CDR3 protein: CASSPGMGSYEQYF; D gene: -; clone size: -; J gene: TRBJ2-7; V gene: TRBV3-1/TRBV3-2
CDR3 DNA: TGTGCCTGGACTAGCTTAGCCGGGGATACGCAGTATTTT; CDR3 protein: CAWTSLAGDTQYF; D gene: -; clone size: -; J gene: TRBJ2-3; V gene: TRBV30
CDR3 DNA: TGTGCCAGCAGTTACGTTCCGGACAGGGCGAACACTGAAGCTTTCTTT; CDR3 protein: CASSYVPDRANTEAFF; D gene: TRBD1; clone size: -; J gene: TRBJ1-1; V gene: TRBV6-5
CDR3 DNA: TGCGCCAGCAGCTTCCAGGCTAGCGGGAGGGGCACAGATACGCAGTATTTT; CDR3 protein: CASSFQASGRGTDTQYF; D gene: TRBD2; clone size: -; J gene: TRBJ2-3; V gene: TRBV5-1
CDR3 DNA: TGTGCCAGCAGTGATACAGGGGGCCGAGATACGCAGTATTTT; CDR3 protein: CASSDTGGRDTQYF; D gene: TRBD1; clone size: -; J gene: TRBJ2-3; V gene: TRBV6-1
CDR3 DNA: TGTGCCAGCAGCCAAGTTGTGACAGGGAACTATGGCTACACCTTC; CDR3 protein: CASSQVVTGNYGYTF; D gene: TRBD1; clone size: -; J gene: TRBJ1-2; V gene: TRBV3-1/TRBV3-2
CDR3 DNA: TGTGCCAGCCGCCGTGGCGGGGGGGCCGTCCCCGAGCAGTACTTC; CDR3 protein: CASRRGGGAVPEQYF; D gene: TRBD2; clone size: -; J gene: TRBJ2-7; V gene: TRBV28
CDR3 DNA: TGCGCCAGCAGCCACTCACAGGAGGAGGGGAACACTGAAGCTTTCTTT; CDR3 protein: CASSHSQEEGNTEAFF; D gene: -; clone size: -; J gene: TRBJ1-1; V gene: TRBV4-1
CDR3 DNA: TGTGCCAGCAGTCTAGAAGGCTCCGACTATGGCTACACCTTC; CDR3 protein: CASSLEGSDYGYTF; D gene: -; clone size: few; J gene: TRBJ1-2; V gene: TRBV27
CDR3 DNA: TGCAGCGTTGATTCGGGGACAGGCACAGATACGCAGTATTTT; CDR3 protein: CSVDSGTGTDTQYF; D gene: TRBD1; clone size: -; J gene: TRBJ2-3; V gene: TRBV29-1
CDR3 DNA: TGTGCCAGCAGTTTAGGACTAGCGGGCTTGCAGTACTTC; CDR3 protein: CASSLGLAGLQYF; D gene: TRBD2; clone size: once; J gene: TRBJ2-7; V gene: TRBV12-3/TRBV12-4
CDR3 DNA: TGCGCCAGCAGCTTTTTGCTAGCGGGAGTTAATGAGCAGTTCTTC; CDR3 protein: CASSFLLAGVNEQFF; D gene: TRBD2; clone size: -; J gene: TRBJ2-1; V gene: TRBV5-1
CDR3 DNA: TGTGCCAGCTCACCGCGGACTAGAACAGAGACCCAGTACTTC; CDR3 protein: CASSPRTRTETQYF; D gene: TRBD2; clone size: -; J gene: TRBJ2-5; V gene: TRBV18
CDR3 DNA: TGTGCCAGCAAAACCACAGGGGACGCCTTCGAGCAGTACTTC; CDR3 protein: CASKTTGDAFEQYF; D gene: TRBD1; clone size: -; J gene: TRBJ2-7; V gene: TRBV28